This entry lists 6 T cell receptor beta chains sequenced from one sample in a study of spatial heterogeneity in lung cancer. TCRdb redid the calling of the 5' RACE reads with MiXCR, one entry per CDR3 protein. Of about 11,000 distinct CDR3 sequences detected, roughly 6.2% appear once; the ten largest clones hold 25% to 35%. As for time point: sample taken at primary tumor resection. TCRs were sequenced from unsorted whole RNA of tumor, nontumor lung or PBMC. The sample was PBMCs, taken at surgery. These receptors all come from a male donor with early-stage non-small cell lung cancer.

This clonotype is classed as medium-sized. Since it is a stray read in a library aimed at alpha chains, this beta chain has a size that is not meaningful. The V and J genes are TRBV10-3 and TRBJ2-7; 9 bases agree with TRBD1. With 6 bases clipped from V and 3 bases from J, the junction kept 6 bases outside the gene matches. The CDR3 loop spans 14 amino acids. Germline V CDR1 and CDR2: ENHRY, SYGVKD. CDR3 sequence: CAISSGTGHYEQYF. The CDR3 region has the DNA TGTGCCATCAGCTCCGGGACAGGGCACTACGAGCAGTACTTC.

There are many counts of this clonotype. Because this beta chain is a stray read in a library intended to capture alpha chains, its abundance should not be given much weight. V usage is TRBV7-8 and J usage is TRBJ2-5; D gene uncertain. The germline V gene encodes CDR1 SGHVS and CDR2 FQNEAQ. V lost 3 bases, J lost 5 bases, and 13 bases lay in between. This CDR3 spans 14 amino acids. CDR3 nucleotide sequence: TGTGCCAGCAGCTTGTCCGAGGCCTGGGAGACCCAGTACTTC. Encoded protein: CASSLSEAWETQYF.

This clonotype was counted at least ten times. This beta chain is off target for a library built for alpha chains, so its abundance means little. The chain combines TRBV6-6 with TRBJ2-7; 8 positions match TRBD1. J gave up 3 bases and V 4 bases, and 8 bases lay outside the gene matches. The germline V gene has CDR1 MNHNY and CDR2 SVGAGI (reference sequence). The CDR3 contains 15 residues. CDR3 residues: CASSSPRQGYYEQYF. In nucleotides, the CDR3 is TGTGCCAGCAGTTCCCCACGACAGGGGTACTACGAGCAGTACTTC.

In its sample, this clonotype was seen a few times. In a library made to pick up alpha chains, this beta chain is a stray read with a size that means little. The V gene is TRBV5-1, the J gene TRBJ1-5, with D unclear. Trimming cost V 0 bases and J 7 bases, with 8 bases left between them. The CDR3 runs to 13 residues. Germline V CDR1 and CDR2: SGHRS, YFSETQ. CDR3 region: CASSLGPDQPQHF. The DNA of the CDR3 is TGCGCCAGCAGCTTGGGGCCTGACCAGCCCCAGCATTTT.

This clonotype was seen ten or more times. This beta chain was picked up by a library intended for alpha chains and is off target, so its count carries little meaning. This sequence joins TRBV5-8 and TRBJ2-5; D is undetermined. There are 14 residues in the CDR3. V lost 0 bases, J lost 9 bases, and 15 bases lay in between. Germline V gene sequence: CDR1 SGHTS, CDR2 YDEGEE. This CDR3 reads CASSLAAGVSAQYF. CDR3 nucleotide sequence: TGTGCCAGCAGCTTGGCTGCAGGCGTATCGGCCCAGTACTTC.

This clonotype was counted only a few times. Since the library was made to target alpha chains, this beta chain is a stray read and its abundance is not meaningful. The chain uses TRBV20-1 and TRBJ2-3; 12 positions agree with TRBD2. Looked up from germline, CDR1 is DFQATT and CDR2 is SNEGSKA (reference sequence). V was clipped by 5 bases and J by 1 base; unmatched bases: 4. The CDR3 runs 15 residues. CDR3 DNA: TGCAGTGCTGACAGACTAGCGGGGGGCACAGATACGCAGTATTTT. Protein sequence: CSADRLAGGTDTQYF.